A selection of T cell receptor beta chains follows, all from one sample in a study of blood T cells in healthy people across ages. One entry per CDR3 protein, called by TCRdb with MiXCR from the 5' RACE reads. The sample has approximately 730,000 distinct CDR3 sequences, 40% to 45% seen once. Material for sequencing was blood. Receptor source: a woman in her sixties or seventies in good health. Each CDR3 is given with its conserved first and last residue. The D gene is left open where the match is weak. Some rows mark clone size as missing; the rest say once, few, many or name a class of expanded clone.

D | size | J | V | CDR3 | DNA
NA | NA | TRBJ2-7 | TRBV27 | CASSGQTSAEQYF | TGTGCCAGCAGTGGGCAGACCTCCGCCGAGCAGTACTTC
NA | NA | TRBJ2-5 | TRBV12-3/TRBV12-4 | CASNKEVSSQETQYF | TGTGCCAGCAACAAGGAGGTCTCAAGCCAAGAGACCCAGTACTTC
NA | NA | TRBJ2-3 | TRBV5-1 | CASSLEWQGMGTDTQYF | TGCGCCAGCAGCTTGGAGTGGCAGGGGATGGGCACAGATACGCAGTATTTT
TRBD2 | NA | TRBJ2-1 | TRBV5-1 | CASTSLAGDNEQFF | TGCGCCAGCACATCACTAGCGGGAGACAATGAGCAGTTCTTC
NA | few | TRBJ2-5 | TRBV7-2 | CASSLVRSLGGTTQYF | TGTGCCAGCAGCTTAGTACGTTCCCTGGGGGGCACTACCCAGTACTTC
TRBD2 | NA | TRBJ2-3 | TRBV20-1 | CSASIAGTNTDTQYF | TGCAGTGCCTCGATAGCGGGGACTAACACAGATACGCAGTATTTT
NA | few | TRBJ2-3 | TRBV27 | CASSLASQDRSTQYF | TGTGCCAGCAGTTTAGCTTCACAGGATAGAAGTACGCAGTATTTT
NA | few | TRBJ2-3 | TRBV5-1 | CASSLSLGDTQYF | TGCGCCAGCAGCTTGTCGCTGGGAGATACGCAGTATTTT
NA | NA | TRBJ1-2 | TRBV7-2 | CASSPSTVHGYTF | TGTGCCAGCAGCCCCAGTACAGTCCATGGCTACACCTTC
TRBD2 | NA | TRBJ2-2 | TRBV5-5 | CASSLGLAGSTGELFF | TGTGCCAGCAGCTTGGGACTAGCGGGGAGCACCGGGGAGCTGTTTTTT
NA | many | TRBJ1-2 | TRBV29-1 | CSVDGQRYGYTF | TGCAGCGTTGATGGACAGCGCTATGGCTACACCTTC
NA | NA | TRBJ2-5 | TRBV7-6 | CASSTSQVLETQYF | TGTGCCAGCAGCACGTCACAGGTCCTGGAGACCCAGTACTTC
TRBD1 | NA | TRBJ2-5 | TRBV10-3 | CAISESTGGVETQYF | TGTGCCATCAGTGAGTCCACAGGGGGCGTAGAGACCCAGTACTTC
TRBD1 | NA | TRBJ2-3 | TRBV5-1 | CASSFGPGQGTDTQYF | TGCGCCAGCAGCTTTGGTCCGGGACAGGGGACAGATACGCAGTATTTT
TRBD1 | NA | TRBJ1-4 | TRBV6-5 | CASSQTGTGNEKLFF | TGTGCCAGCAGTCAGACCGGGACAGGGAATGAAAAACTGTTTTTT
TRBD2 | NA | TRBJ2-5 | TRBV20-1 | CSAPTGGGSETQYF | TGCAGTGCTCCCACTGGCGGGGGGTCAGAGACCCAGTACTTC
TRBD2 | NA | TRBJ2-1 | TRBV7-8 | CASSSGGAGGYNEQFF | TGTGCCAGCAGCTCTGGGGGGGCGGGGGGCTACAATGAGCAGTTCTTC
TRBD1 | NA | TRBJ1-5 | TRBV30 | CACSTGFDNQPQHF | TGTGCCTGCTCGACAGGGTTCGACAATCAGCCCCAGCATTTT
NA | few | TRBJ1-2 | TRBV29-1 | CSVEGTSGYGYTF | TGCAGCGTTGAGGGCACCTCGGGGTATGGCTACACCTTC
TRBD2 | NA | TRBJ2-1 | TRBV5-5 | CASSPSGEPYGEQFF | TGTGCCAGCAGCCCTAGCGGGGAACCCTATGGTGAGCAGTTCTTC
TRBD2 | many | TRBJ2-7 | TRBV7-3 | CASSLGGGQYEQYF | TGTGCCAGCAGCTTAGGCGGGGGGCAGTACGAGCAGTACTTC
TRBD2 | NA | TRBJ2-4 | TRBV7-9 | CASTQTSGAAKNIQYF | TGTGCCAGCACGCAGACTAGCGGGGCAGCCAAAAACATTCAGTACTTC